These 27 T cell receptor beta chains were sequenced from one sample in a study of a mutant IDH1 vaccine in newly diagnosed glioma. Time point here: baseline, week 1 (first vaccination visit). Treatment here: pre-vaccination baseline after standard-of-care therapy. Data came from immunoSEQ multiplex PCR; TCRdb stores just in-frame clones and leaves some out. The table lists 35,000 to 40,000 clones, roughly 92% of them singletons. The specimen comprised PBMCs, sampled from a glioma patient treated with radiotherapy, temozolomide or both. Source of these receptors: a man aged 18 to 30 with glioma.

The CDR3: CSVETSGSSTDTQYF. CDR3 nucleotide sequence: TGCAGCGTTGAGACTAGCGGCTCTAGCACAGATACGCAGTATTTT. V gene TRBV29-1 combines with J gene TRBJ2-3; 9 bases are shared with TRBD2. CDR3 size: 15 residues. Losses at the gene ends were 3 bases for V and 0 bases for J; bases not matched to a gene: 4. The germline V gene has CDR1 SQVTM and CDR2 ANQGSEA.

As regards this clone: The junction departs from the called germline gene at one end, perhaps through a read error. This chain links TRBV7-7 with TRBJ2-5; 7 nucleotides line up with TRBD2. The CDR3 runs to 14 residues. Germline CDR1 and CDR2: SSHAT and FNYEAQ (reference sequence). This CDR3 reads CASSLSGEQETQYF. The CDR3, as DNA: TGTGCTAGCAGCTTAAGCGGGGAGCAAGAGACCCAGTACTTC.

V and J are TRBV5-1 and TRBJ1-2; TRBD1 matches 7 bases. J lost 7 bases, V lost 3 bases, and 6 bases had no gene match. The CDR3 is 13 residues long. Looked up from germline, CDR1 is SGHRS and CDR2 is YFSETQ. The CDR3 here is CASSYTGDAGYTF. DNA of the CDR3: TGCGCCAGCAGCTACACAGGGGATGCTGGCTACACCTTC. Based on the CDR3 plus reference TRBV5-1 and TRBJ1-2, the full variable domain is KAGVTQTPRYLIKTRGQQVTLSCSPISGHRSVSWYQQTPGQGLQFLFEYFSETQRNKGNFPGRFSGRQFSNSRSEMNVSTLELGDSALYLCASSYTGDAGYTFGSGTRLTVV.

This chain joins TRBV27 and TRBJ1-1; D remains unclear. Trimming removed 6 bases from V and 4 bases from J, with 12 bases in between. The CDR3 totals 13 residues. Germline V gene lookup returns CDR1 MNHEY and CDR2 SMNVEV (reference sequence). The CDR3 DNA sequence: TGTGCCAGCAGCCTTCGACGGAGCACTGAAGCTTTCTTT. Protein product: CASSLRRSTEAFF.

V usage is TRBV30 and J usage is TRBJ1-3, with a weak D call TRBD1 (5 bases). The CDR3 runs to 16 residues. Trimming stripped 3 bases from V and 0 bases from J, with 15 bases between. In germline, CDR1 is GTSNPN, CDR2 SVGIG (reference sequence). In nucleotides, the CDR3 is TGTGCCTGGAGCCCCATCGGGACCCCCTCTGGAAACACCATATATTTT. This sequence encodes CAWSPIGTPSGNTIYF. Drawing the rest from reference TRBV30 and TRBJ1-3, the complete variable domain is SQTIHQWPATLVQPVGSPLSLECTVEGTSNPNLYWYRQAAGRGLQLLFYSVGIGQISSEVPQNLSASRPQDRQFILSSKKLLLSDSGFYLCAWSPIGTPSGNTIYFGEGSWLTVV.

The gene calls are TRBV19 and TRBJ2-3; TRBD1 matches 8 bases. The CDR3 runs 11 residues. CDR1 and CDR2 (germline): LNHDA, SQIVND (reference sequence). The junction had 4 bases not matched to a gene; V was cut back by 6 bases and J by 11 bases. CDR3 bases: TGTGCCAGTAGCAACAGGGGGATGCAGTATTTT. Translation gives CASSNRGMQYF.

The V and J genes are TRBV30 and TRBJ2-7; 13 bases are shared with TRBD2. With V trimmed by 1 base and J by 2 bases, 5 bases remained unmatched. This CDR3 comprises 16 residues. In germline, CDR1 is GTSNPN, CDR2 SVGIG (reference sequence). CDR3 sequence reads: CAWSGTSGRSTYEQYF. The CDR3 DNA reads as TGTGCCTGGAGTGGGACTAGCGGGAGATCTACCTACGAGCAGTACTTC.

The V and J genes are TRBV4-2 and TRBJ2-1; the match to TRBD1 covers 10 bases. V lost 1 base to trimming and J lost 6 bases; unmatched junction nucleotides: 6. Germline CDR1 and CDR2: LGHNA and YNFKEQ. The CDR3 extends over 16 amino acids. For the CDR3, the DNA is TGTGCCAGCAGCCAAGGAGAGGGACAGGGGAGCAATGAGCAGTTCTTC. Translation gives CASSQGEGQGSNEQFF.

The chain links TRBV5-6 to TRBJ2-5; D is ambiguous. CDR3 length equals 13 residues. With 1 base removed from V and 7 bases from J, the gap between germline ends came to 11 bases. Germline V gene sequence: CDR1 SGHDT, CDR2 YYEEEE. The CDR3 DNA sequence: TGTGCCAGCAGCTTGAAGGACCCGCGGACCCAGTACTTC. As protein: CASSLKDPRTQYF.

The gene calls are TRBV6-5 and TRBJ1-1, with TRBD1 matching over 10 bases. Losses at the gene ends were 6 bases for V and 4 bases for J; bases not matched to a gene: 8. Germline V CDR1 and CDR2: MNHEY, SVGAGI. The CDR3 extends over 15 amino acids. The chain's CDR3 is CASRGQGYQGTEAFF. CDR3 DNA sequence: TGTGCCAGCAGGGGACAGGGGTATCAGGGCACTGAAGCTTTCTTT.

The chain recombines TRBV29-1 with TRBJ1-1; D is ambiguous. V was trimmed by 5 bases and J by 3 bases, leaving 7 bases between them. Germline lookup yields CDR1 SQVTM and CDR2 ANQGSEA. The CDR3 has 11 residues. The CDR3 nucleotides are TGCAGCGTTAGGGAGTACACTGAAGCTTTCTTT. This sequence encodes CSVREYTEAFF.

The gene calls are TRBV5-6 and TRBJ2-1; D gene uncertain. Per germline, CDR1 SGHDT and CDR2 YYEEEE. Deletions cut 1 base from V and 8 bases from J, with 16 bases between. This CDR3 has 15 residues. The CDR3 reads CASSLRWSQFDEQFF. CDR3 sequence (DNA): TGTGCCAGCAGCTTGCGTTGGTCCCAGTTCGATGAGCAGTTCTTC. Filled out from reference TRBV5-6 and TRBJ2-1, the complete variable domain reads DAGVTQSPTHLIKTRGQQVTLRCSPKSGHDTVSWYQQALGQGPQFIFQYYEEEERQRGNFPDRFSGHQFPNYSSELNVNALLLGDSALYLCASSLRWSQFDEQFFGPGTRLTVL.

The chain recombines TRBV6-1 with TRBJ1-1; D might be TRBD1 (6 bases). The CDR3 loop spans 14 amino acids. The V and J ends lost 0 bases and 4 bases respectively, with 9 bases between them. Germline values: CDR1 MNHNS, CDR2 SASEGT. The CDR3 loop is CASSEAGARTEAFF. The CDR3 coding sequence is TGTGCCAGCAGTGAAGCGGGGGCGCGCACTGAAGCTTTCTTT.

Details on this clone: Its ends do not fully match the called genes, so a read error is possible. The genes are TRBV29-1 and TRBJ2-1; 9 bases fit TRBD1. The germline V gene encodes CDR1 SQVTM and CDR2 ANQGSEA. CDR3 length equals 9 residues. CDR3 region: CSVGQGEIF. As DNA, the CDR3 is TGCAGCGTTGGACAGGGGGAAATCTTC.

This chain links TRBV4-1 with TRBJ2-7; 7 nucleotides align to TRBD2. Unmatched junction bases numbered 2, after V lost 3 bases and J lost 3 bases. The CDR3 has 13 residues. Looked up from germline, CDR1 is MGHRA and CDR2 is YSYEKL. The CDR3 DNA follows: TGCGCCAGCAGCCAGCGGGAGAGCTACGAGCAGTACTTC. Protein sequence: CASSQRESYEQYF.

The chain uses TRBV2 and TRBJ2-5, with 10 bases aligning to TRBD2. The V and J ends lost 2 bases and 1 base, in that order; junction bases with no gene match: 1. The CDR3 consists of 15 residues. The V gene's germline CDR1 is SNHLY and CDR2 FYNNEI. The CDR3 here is CASSERTSGQETQYF. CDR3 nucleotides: TGTGCCAGCAGTGAAAGGACTAGCGGCCAAGAGACCCAGTACTTC.

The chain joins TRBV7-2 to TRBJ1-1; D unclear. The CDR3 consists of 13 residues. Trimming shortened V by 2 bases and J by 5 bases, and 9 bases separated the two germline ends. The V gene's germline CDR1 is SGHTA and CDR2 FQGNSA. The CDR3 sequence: CASSLNLRTEAFF. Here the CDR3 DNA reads TGTGCCAGCAGCTTAAACCTAAGGACTGAAGCTTTCTTT.

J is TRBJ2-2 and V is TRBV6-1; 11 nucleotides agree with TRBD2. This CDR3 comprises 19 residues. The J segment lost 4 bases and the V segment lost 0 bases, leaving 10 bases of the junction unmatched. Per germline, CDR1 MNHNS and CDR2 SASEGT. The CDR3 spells CASSEARTAGLAATGELFF. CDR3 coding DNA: TGTGCCAGCAGTGAAGCCCGGACAGCGGGACTAGCGGCCACCGGGGAGCTGTTTTTT.

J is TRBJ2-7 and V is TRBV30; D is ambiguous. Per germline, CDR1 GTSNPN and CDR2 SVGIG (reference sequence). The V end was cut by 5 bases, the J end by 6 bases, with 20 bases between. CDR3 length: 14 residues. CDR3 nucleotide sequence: TGTGCCTGGGGATTTGGCCCTCGGGCGCGCGAGCAGTACTTC. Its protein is CAWGFGPRAREQYF.

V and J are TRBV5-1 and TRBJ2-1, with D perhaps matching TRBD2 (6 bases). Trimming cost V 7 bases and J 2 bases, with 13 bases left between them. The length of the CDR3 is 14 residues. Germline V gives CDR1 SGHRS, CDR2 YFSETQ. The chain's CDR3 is CASGLAATYNEQFF. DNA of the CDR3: TGCGCCAGCGGGTTAGCGGCCACCTACAATGAGCAGTTCTTC.

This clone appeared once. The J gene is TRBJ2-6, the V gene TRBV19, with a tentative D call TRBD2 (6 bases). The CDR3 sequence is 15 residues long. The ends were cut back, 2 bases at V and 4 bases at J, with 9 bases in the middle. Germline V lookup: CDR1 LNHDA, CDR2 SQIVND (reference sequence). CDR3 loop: CASSIRRAGANVLTF. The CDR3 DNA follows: TGTGCCAGTAGTATAAGGAGGGCCGGGGCCAACGTCCTGACTTTC.

CDR3 in amino acids: CASSDLQGDPYEQYF. Here the CDR3 DNA reads TGCGCCAGCAGTGATCTACAGGGGGATCCCTACGAGCAGTACTTC. This rearrangement joins TRBV10-2 to TRBJ2-7; the match to TRBD1 covers 8 bases. V lost 3 bases and J lost 2; bases outside the gene matches: 6. The CDR3 totals 15 residues. CDR1 is WSHSY and CDR2 is SAAADI in the germline V gene.

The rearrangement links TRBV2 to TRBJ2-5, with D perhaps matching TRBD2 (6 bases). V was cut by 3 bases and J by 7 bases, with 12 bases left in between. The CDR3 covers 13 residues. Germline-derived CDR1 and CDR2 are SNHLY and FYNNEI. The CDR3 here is CASSERTEGTQYF. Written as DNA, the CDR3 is TGTGCCAGCAGTGAGAGGACGGAGGGGACCCAGTACTTC.

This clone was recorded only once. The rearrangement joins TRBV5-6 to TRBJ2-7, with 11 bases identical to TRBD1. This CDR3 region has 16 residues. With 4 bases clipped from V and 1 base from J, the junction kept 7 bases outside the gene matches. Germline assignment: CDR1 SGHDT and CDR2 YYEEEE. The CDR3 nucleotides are TGTGCCAGCAGCCGGGGGACAGGGGGGGGGTCCTACGAGCAGTACTTC. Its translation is CASSRGTGGGSYEQYF. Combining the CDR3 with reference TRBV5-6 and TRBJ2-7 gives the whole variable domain DAGVTQSPTHLIKTRGQQVTLRCSPKSGHDTVSWYQQALGQGPQFIFQYYEEEERQRGNFPDRFSGHQFPNYSSELNVNALLLGDSALYLCASSRGTGGGSYEQYFGPGTRLTVT.

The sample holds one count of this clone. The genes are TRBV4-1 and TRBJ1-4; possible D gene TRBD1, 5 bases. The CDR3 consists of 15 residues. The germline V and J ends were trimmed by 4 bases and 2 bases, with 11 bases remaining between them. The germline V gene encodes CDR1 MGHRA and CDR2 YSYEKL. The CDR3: CASSRTGRTNEKLFF. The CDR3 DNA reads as TGCGCCAGCAGCCGTACGGGACGTACTAATGAAAAACTGTTTTTT.

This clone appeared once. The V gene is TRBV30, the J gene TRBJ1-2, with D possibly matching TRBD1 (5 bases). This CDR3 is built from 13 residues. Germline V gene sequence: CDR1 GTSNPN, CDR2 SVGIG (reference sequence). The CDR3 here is CVWRGPLGYGYTF. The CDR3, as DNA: TGTGTTTGGAGGGGACCATTGGGCTATGGCTACACCTTC.

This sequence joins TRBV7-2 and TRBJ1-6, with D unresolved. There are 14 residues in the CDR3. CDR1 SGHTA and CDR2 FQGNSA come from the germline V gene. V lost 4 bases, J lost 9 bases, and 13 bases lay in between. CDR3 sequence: CASSWTERVSPLHF. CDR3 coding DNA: TGTGCCAGCAGCTGGACCGAGAGGGTTTCACCCCTCCACTTT.